This is a list of T cell receptor beta chains from one sample in a study of cytomegalovirus exposure and HLA in healthy donors. Assay used: immunoSEQ multiplex PCR; TCRdb lists only in-frame clones, some missing. In the table there are roughly 150,000 clones, 50% to 75% of which are singletons. The sequencing input was PBMCs. The source of these receptors is a woman aged 30 to 39 in good health and CMV-seropositive. Each CDR3 is given with its conserved first and last residue. Fields, in order: clone size, J gene, D gene, V gene, CDR3 protein, CDR3 DNA. The D gene is left open where the match is weak. Some rows have no size entry. The others give once, few or many, or a class for an expanded clone.

size: few
J: TRBJ2-3
D: TRBD2
V: TRBV10-3
CDR3: CAISDRSGGVSSTDTQYF
DNA: TGTGCCATCAGTGACCGTAGCGGGGGGGTCTCTAGCACAGATACGCAGTATTTT

size: few
J: TRBJ2-3
D: TRBD2
V: TRBV6-4
CDR3: CASSETSGASTDTQYF
DNA: TGTGCCAGCAGTGAGACTAGCGGGGCTAGCACAGATACGCAGTATTTT

size: .
J: TRBJ1-5
D: .
V: TRBV6-5
CDR3: CASEAGYSNQPQHF
DNA: TGTGCCAGCGAGGCCGGTTATAGCAATCAGCCCCAGCATTTT

size: .
J: TRBJ1-6
D: TRBD1
V: TRBV28
CDR3: CASSSPPDRASPLHF
DNA: TGTGCCAGCAGTTCCCCACCGGACAGGGCTTCACCCCTCCACTTT

size: .
J: TRBJ2-5
D: .
V: TRBV5-6
CDR3: CASTSGVQETQYF
DNA: TGTGCCAGCACTTCGGGGGTCCAAGAGACCCAGTACTTC

size: .
J: TRBJ2-3
D: TRBD1
V: TRBV7-9
CDR3: CARGDRDGPDTQYF
DNA: TGTGCCAGGGGGGACAGGGATGGGCCAGATACGCAGTATTTT

size: .
J: TRBJ2-5
D: TRBD2
V: TRBV9
CDR3: CASSVGGSGSYGAQETQYF
DNA: TGTGCCAGCAGCGTAGGTGGTAGCGGGAGTTACGGGGCCCAAGAGACCCAGTACTTC

size: .
J: TRBJ1-2
D: TRBD1
V: TRBV6-5
CDR3: CASTLGTGLYGYTF
DNA: TGTGCCAGCACCCTTGGGACAGGTCTTTATGGCTACACCTTC

size: .
J: TRBJ2-5
D: TRBD2
V: TRBV4-1
CDR3: CASSPAGLAVHSAQYF
DNA: TGCGCCAGCAGCCCTGCGGGACTAGCGGTCCATTCGGCCCAGTACTTC

size: .
J: TRBJ2-7
D: .
V: TRBV30
CDR3: CAWSLSRYEQYF
DNA: TGTGCCTGGAGTCTATCCCGGTACGAGCAGTACTTC

size: .
J: TRBJ1-1
D: .
V: TRBV25-1
CDR3: CASSLNTEAFF
DNA: TGTGCCAGCAGCCTAAACACTGAAGCTTTCTTT

size: .
J: TRBJ1-2
D: .
V: TRBV5-4
CDR3: CASSLGGATEGYTF
DNA: TGTGCCAGCAGCCTCGGGGGAGCCACGGAGGGCTACACCTTC

size: few
J: TRBJ1-1
D: .
V: TRBV28
CDR3: CASSFPSAGDTEAFF
DNA: TGTGCCAGCAGTTTCCCTTCAGCAGGGGACACTGAAGCTTTCTTT

size: few
J: TRBJ2-7
D: TRBD1
V: TRBV10-1
CDR3: CASSEGQIYEQYF
DNA: TGCGCCAGCAGCGAGGGACAGATCTACGAGCAGTACTTC

size: .
J: TRBJ1-1
D: .
V: TRBV7-9
CDR3: CASSLGLTGKKDTEAFF
DNA: TGTGCCAGCAGCCTAGGGTTAACAGGGAAGAAGGACACTGAAGCTTTCTTT

size: .
J: TRBJ1-5
D: .
V: TRBV4-2
CDR3: CASSQGGQVRQPQHF
DNA: TGTGCCAGCAGCCAAGGGGGGCAGGTTCGGCAGCCCCAGCATTTT

size: .
J: TRBJ1-5
D: .
V: TRBV7-2
CDR3: CASSPRGGNQPQHF
DNA: TGTGCCAGCAGCCCGCGGGGGGGCAATCAGCCCCAGCATTTT

size: .
J: TRBJ2-2
D: .
V: TRBV10-2
CDR3: CASRPDRGGGELFF
DNA: TGCGCCAGCAGGCCGGATAGGGGTGGCGGGGAGCTGTTTTTT

size: few
J: TRBJ2-1
D: .
V: TRBV9
CDR3: CASSDPRGELSSYNEQFF
DNA: TGTGCCAGCAGCGACCCCAGGGGGGAATTGAGCTCCTACAATGAGCAGTTCTTC

size: .
J: TRBJ1-5
D: TRBD1
V: TRBV7-9
CDR3: CASSPVGGRQGNQPQHF
DNA: TGTGCCAGCAGCCCCGTGGGAGGACGACAGGGTAATCAGCCCCAGCATTTT

size: .
J: TRBJ2-5
D: TRBD2
V: TRBV2
CDR3: CASSGLAVNGETQYF
DNA: TGTGCCAGCAGTGGACTAGCGGTCAACGGGGAGACCCAGTACTTC

size: .
J: TRBJ1-2
D: .
V: TRBV7-9
CDR3: CASSGRGRNYGYTF
DNA: TGTGCCAGCAGCGGCAGGGGAAGAAACTATGGCTACACCTTC

size: .
J: TRBJ1-6
D: .
V: TRBV6-6
CDR3: CASSPTGSSYNSPLHF
DNA: TGTGCCAGCAGTCCCACAGGGAGCTCCTATAATTCACCCCTCCACTTT

size: few
J: TRBJ2-3
D: .
V: TRBV2
CDR3: CASSDGSMGTDTQYF
DNA: TGTGCCAGCAGTGATGGGAGTATGGGCACAGATACGCAGTATTTT

size: few
J: TRBJ2-5
D: .
V: TRBV7-7
CDR3: CASSFGLRETQYF
DNA: TGTGCTAGCAGCTTCGGACTGAGGGAGACCCAGTACTTC

size: .
J: TRBJ2-1
D: TRBD1
V: TRBV4-1
CDR3: CASSAVLGTGIYNEQFF
DNA: TGCGCCAGCAGTGCCGTCCTGGGGACAGGTATCTACAATGAGCAGTTCTTC

size: .
J: TRBJ2-2
D: .
V: TRBV10-3
CDR3: CAIGDTGASGELFF
DNA: TGTGCCATCGGGGACACCGGTGCAAGCGGGGAGCTGTTTTTT

size: once
J: TRBJ1-2
D: TRBD1
V: TRBV19
CDR3: CASSIKYARTGDGYTF
DNA: TGTGCCAGTAGTATAAAGTACGCCCGGACAGGGGATGGCTACACCTTC

size: few
J: TRBJ1-6
D: .
V: TRBV4-1
CDR3: CASSQAHRQATNSPLHF
DNA: TGCGCCAGCAGCCAAGCCCATAGACAGGCTACTAATTCACCCCTCCACTTT

size: .
J: TRBJ2-5
D: .
V: TRBV11-2
CDR3: CASSWGVVETQYF
DNA: TGTGCCAGCAGCTGGGGAGTTGTAGAGACCCAGTACTTC

size: once
J: TRBJ2-2
D: .
V: TRBV27
CDR3: CASSWYSTGELFF
DNA: TGTGCCAGCAGTTGGTACAGCACCGGGGAGCTGTTTTTT

size: .
J: TRBJ2-2
D: .
V: TRBV11-3
CDR3: CASSVPGLLNTGELFF
DNA: TGTGCCAGCAGCGTCCCGGGACTCCTGAACACCGGGGAGCTGTTTTTT

size: few
J: TRBJ2-6
D: .
V: TRBV7-2
CDR3: CASSLVGAGANVLTF
DNA: TGTGCCAGCAGCTTAGTGGGAGCTGGGGCCAACGTCCTGACTTTC

size: .
J: TRBJ2-2
D: TRBD2
V: TRBV6-4
CDR3: CASSPRSGILDGELFF
DNA: TGTGCCAGCAGCCCAAGGAGCGGGATCTTGGACGGGGAGCTGTTTTTT

size: .
J: TRBJ2-5
D: .
V: TRBV2
CDR3: CASTHPEGWGTQYF
DNA: TGTGCCAGCACCCACCCGGAGGGTTGGGGGACCCAGTACTTC

size: .
J: TRBJ2-3
D: TRBD1
V: TRBV27
CDR3: CASSFTGTGDRDTQYF
DNA: TGTGCCAGCAGTTTTACGGGGACAGGGGACCGAGATACGCAGTATTTT

size: few
J: TRBJ1-5
D: .
V: TRBV5-4
CDR3: CASSLLPDNQPQHF
DNA: TGTGCCAGCAGCTTGTTGCCAGACAATCAGCCCCAGCATTTT

size: .
J: TRBJ1-3
D: TRBD1
V: TRBV29-1
CDR3: CSVEAGTGGNTIYF
DNA: TGCAGCGTTGAAGCCGGGACAGGTGGAAACACCATATATTTT

size: .
J: TRBJ2-7
D: TRBD2
V: TRBV9
CDR3: CASSVSPWTSGISSEQYF
DNA: TGTGCCAGCAGCGTAAGTCCATGGACTAGCGGGATTTCGTCCGAGCAGTACTTC

size: once
J: TRBJ1-2
D: .
V: TRBV27
CDR3: CASSLRGLSYGYTF
DNA: TGTGCCAGCAGTTTAAGGGGGTTAAGTTACGGCTACACCTTC

size: .
J: TRBJ1-5
D: TRBD1
V: TRBV19
CDR3: CASSYRGQDQPQHF
DNA: TGTGCCAGTAGTTACAGGGGGCAGGATCAGCCCCAGCATTTT

size: .
J: TRBJ2-2
D: TRBD2
V: TRBV5-4
CDR3: CASRAGVGTGELFF
DNA: TGTGCCAGCAGGGCGGGGGTAGGGACCGGGGAGCTGTTTTTT

size: .
J: TRBJ2-1
D: .
V: TRBV10-2
CDR3: CASSELGVAAGNEQFF
DNA: TGCGCCAGCAGTGAGTTGGGGGTAGCGGCTGGCAATGAGCAGTTCTTC

size: few
J: TRBJ2-1
D: TRBD2
V: TRBV7-6
CDR3: CASSLRREFNEQFF
DNA: TGTGCCAGCAGCTTGAGGCGGGAGTTCAATGAGCAGTTCTTC

size: .
J: TRBJ2-3
D: .
V: TRBV19
CDR3: CASSGLMSAIPDTQYF
DNA: TGTGCCAGTAGCGGGTTGATGTCTGCAATCCCAGATACGCAGTATTTT